This record concerns one T cell receptor (beta chain) sequence. What this receptor recognizes is not known. Base qualities are not at hand, and no much larger clone is one base apart. Library preparation employed the immunoSEQ multiplex PCR assay. For the multiplex PCR, a mixture combining 60 forward primers for TCR Vbeta segments and 13 reverse primers for TCR Jbeta segments was used. The CDR3 region of rearranged TCR beta genes was amplified from genomic DNA with a multiplex PCR assay. The amplified TCR beta libraries were sequenced on the Illumina HiSeq System as 87-base-pair reads. The study's processing was this. In a later analysis, 77 million or so unique TCR beta chains were counted across the roughly 670 repertoires, and roughly 11 million of these chains were shared by at least two donors. To remove PCR and sequencing errors, raw reads were error-corrected and collapsed into unique sequences using a nearest-neighbor algorithm that merged closely related sequences. CDR3 sequences were aligned to IMGT reference sequences to assign V, D and J gene segments. For a sequence to be retained, at least a six-nucleotide match to both a V gene segment and a J gene segment was required. Rearrangements were classified as productive when the CDR3 lacked stop codons and remained in frame with V and J, and all other rearrangements were classified as non-productive. Following IMGT convention, CDR3 was defined as the stretch from the second conserved V-encoded cysteine to the conserved J-encoded phenylalanine. Sequences without an unambiguous match to a single V gene segment were excluded from the earlier analysis of 450 to 750 of the donors. In an earlier analysis of about 590 of the donors, a V segment was called functional when productive rearrangements were above 56.7%, and segregating when the standard deviation between donors exceeded 5%. To diagnose cytomegalovirus status from the catalog of TCR beta chain sequences, a statistical classification framework was built. V and J gene assignment, in a later analysis, came from comparing TCR nucleotide sequences with IMGT/GENE-DB human TR gene sequences. Using the TCRdist pipeline, a later analysis assigned CDR3 sequences along with most-parsimonious VDJ recombination scenarios. In a later analysis, each TCR beta chain was defined by its CDR3 amino acid sequence together with its V-gene family, and reads without a unique V-gene family were excluded. A later analysis removed roughly 590 highly shared, low-generation-probability nucleotide sequences to deal with suspected cross-contamination and a sequencing artifact. A later analysis calculated a clonal expansion index for each public chain from normalized within-repertoire ranks of inferred template counts. A later analysis computed generation probabilities with a VDJ recombination model fitted to out-of-frame rearrangements, and checked the results against IGoR. A later analysis scored TCR-TCR, TCR-HLA and TCR-CMV co-occurrence with hypergeometric tests, applying a repertoire-size bias correction to TCR pairs. To estimate false discovery rates, a later analysis permuted the HLA or CMV assignments 20 times. In a later analysis, co-occurring TCRs were grouped with DBSCAN, and TCRdist sequence similarity was added when clustering was performed within HLA-allele-positive subsets. Repertoires with fewer than 30,000 or more than 120,000 public chains, plus five repertoires with anomalous nucleotide sharing, were excluded from co-occurrence clustering. In its TCRdb copy, this immuneACCESS table keeps in-frame sequences only and misses some clones. Where compared with another copy, unresolved V genes explain less than half of these, and the others have no known cause. V, J and clone size are those of that table, while D and trimming were read from the DNA. The sample table holds 160,000 or so clones, of which about 80% were seen once. The ten largest clones add up to 2% to 2.5% of the sample.

The sample is drawn from a study of cytomegalovirus exposure and HLA in healthy donors (dated by TCRdb to 2015 to 2018). Background on the whole study: According to an earlier analysis of 587 of the donors, about 180 million T cells yielded 117 million unique TCR beta sequences and less than 300 Gb of sequence data. An early release covering more than 500 HLA-typed donors comprised approximately 300 gigabases of sequencing data and roughly 86 million unique TCR sequences. Of the 350 to 450 genotyped donors, approximately 82% fell in the genetic ancestry cluster associated with self-reported Caucasian donors. The study was designed to test whether signatures of past pathogen exposure could be identified by cataloging public T cell receptors. Using immunosequencing, the study profiled T cell repertoires from 666 subjects and related those repertoires to cytomegalovirus serostatus. Besides the first cohort of roughly 660 subjects, a separate validation cohort made up of over 100 different subjects was used. High-throughput TCR immunosequencing, statistical association of individual TCRs with disease status, and machine learning were combined to predict cytomegalovirus infection status. In a later analysis, previously published TCR beta repertoires from 600 to 850 donors were re-analyzed and high-resolution HLA genotyping was added so that TCR occurrence patterns could be studied. Rather than drawing on any new phenotypic data, the later analysis identified candidate immune exposures from TCR beta sequences and the way those sequences occurred across donors. To decide whether each TCR beta V gene segment behaved as functional or pseudogenic, an earlier analysis of approximately 600 of the donors relied on high-throughput TCR beta sequencing. Donor age, sex, ethnicity and CMV serostatus were compiled together with the repertoire data. In a later genetic analysis, genome-wide SNP genotypes for about 55% of the roughly 700 donors were used, and that subset was treated as a discovery cohort. Every repertoire in the discovery cohort had been generated on one and the same sequencing platform. HLA typing included class I and class II loci at four-digit resolution. The number of donors typed differed by locus, with about 629-630 for A, B, C, DRB1 and DQB1, more than 500 for DQA1, about 610 for DPA1, and approximately 470 for DPB1. A handful of DR-DQ haplotypes were handled as single units for association and clustering because linkage in the cohort was strong. Among some 400 genotyped donors of the cohort, an average of about 240,000 unique TCR beta nucleotide sequences were sequenced per donor, roughly 20% of them non-productive. The paper's findings and limits, for the study overall: The cohort was sequenced for TCR beta chains only, and without alpha or paired-chain data the features that could be detected were limited. The study gave a list of about 150 TCR beta chains associated with cytomegalovirus. In an earlier analysis of more than 450 of the donors, most TCR beta V segments were observed in productive rearrangements about 87% or about 30% of the time, broadly matching IMGT annotations. The sequencing pipeline was judged likely to have produced a cluster of highly shared sequence variants as a technical artifact. Immune exposure information for the cohort was limited to CMV serostatus. Strong co-occurrence of HLA alleles, especially DR and DQ, made assigning TCR associations to individual alleles difficult. The 87-base-pair reads could not distinguish some IMGT-functional V segments, including TRBV6-2 and TRBV6-3, so those segments were excluded. While some public TCRs were present in many individuals, most TCR sequences turned up only very rarely across donors. At a false discovery rate of 0.05, a later analysis linked fewer than 20,000 TCR beta sequences to specific HLA alleles. A later analysis found that TCR association rates varied across HLA loci, with DRB1 alleles showing the most associated TCRs and HLA-C alleles the fewest. A later analysis reported that several top co-occurrence clusters appeared linked to parvovirus B19, influenza, CMV and Epstein-Barr virus. The authors suggested that the approach could potentially be extended to other disease states and immunological phenotypes. Because counts were too low, roughly 16 rarely observed V segments, including chromosome 9 orphons, were left out of the earlier analysis of about 500 of the donors. Sequencing depth was assumed to be roughly uniform across donors in the presence/absence analyses, though that assumption may not hold. Most CMV-associated TCR beta chains appeared to be HLA-restricted in a later analysis, and the HLA associations seemed to be driven largely by CMV exposure. A later genetic analysis associated a missense DCLRE1C variant with V-gene and J-gene trimming of TCR beta chains, and an independent cohort replicated the association. Because HLA typing was unavailable for some donors at each locus, only the typed subset was used in association tests. Correlated functional status among segregating V segments might reflect linkage disequilibrium, but an unknown experimental factor could not be ruled out. A later genetic analysis reported fewer N-insertions in productive TCRs among donors in an Asian-associated ancestry cluster than the roughly 670-donor mean. The classifier was reported to diagnose cytomegalovirus status with high specificity and sensitivity in both the original cohort and the validation cohort. A few of the identified cytomegalovirus-associated TCR beta chains were confirmed in vitro to be specific for cytomegalovirus antigens. A later analysis found that HLA-associated TCR beta chains were more clonally expanded and had lower generation probabilities than equally common non-associated chains. A further reported finding was that TCR beta sequences accurately predicted the HLA-A and HLA-B alleles for most subjects in the first cohort.

Between the V and J ends, shortened by 3 bases and 3 bases respectively, the junction contains 11 bases. From the cysteine through the phenylalanine, the CDR3 covers 14 amino acids. Just the 42-base CDR3 DNA is kept, in frame starting at base 1. CDR1 and CDR2 were assigned from the germline V gene as SGHTA and FQGNSA. The cohort consisted of 600 to 700 healthy bone marrow donors. All cohort members were sampled while nominally healthy, although unrecorded immune exposures were likely present. The donor tested CMV seronegative and was one of the 352 seronegative cohort members. A peripheral blood sample was collected from each donor, and TCR beta sequencing was performed on peripheral blood mononuclear cells. The Qiagen DNeasy Blood Extraction Kit was used to extract genomic DNA from the blood cell samples.

The source is a man between 40 and 49 years old in good health and CMV-seronegative. This sequence uses TRBV7-2 and TRBJ1-2; tentative D gene TRBD1, with 6 bases matching. The sequenced sample consisted of PBMCs. The CDR3 protein is CASSFDRSHYGYTF. The nucleotides are TGTGCCAGCAGCTTCGACAGGTCCCACTATGGCTACACCTTC.